These T cell receptor beta chains were read from a single sample in a study of pediatric ulcerative colitis. Only in-frame clones appear in the TCRdb table, and some are missing; sequencing was by immunoSEQ multiplex PCR. The table includes about 36,000 clones, around four fifths detected once. Sequenced: blood. The receptors derive from a girl between 10 and 17 years old with moderate ulcerative colitis. Each CDR3 is given with its conserved first and last residue. D genes are given only for firm matches. Size is omitted from some rows. Given values are once, few, many or a class for expanded clones.

J: TRBJ1-2; size: -; D: -; V: TRBV6-1; CDR3: CASRGGDGYTF; DNA: TGTGCCAGCAGGGGAGGGGATGGCTACACCTTC
J: TRBJ2-1; size: -; D: -; V: TRBV6-1; CDR3: CASSSRDEQFF; DNA: TGTGCCAGCAGCTCACGAGATGAGCAGTTCTTC
J: TRBJ2-1; size: -; D: -; V: TRBV30; CDR3: CACPSARVYNEQFF; DNA: TGTGCCTGTCCCTCGGCGCGGGTCTACAATGAGCAGTTCTTC
J: TRBJ2-5; size: -; D: -; V: TRBV5-1; CDR3: CASSLGLLRAETQYF; DNA: TGCGCCAGCAGCTTGGGACTATTGCGTGCGGAGACCCAGTACTTC
J: TRBJ2-2; size: -; D: TRBD1; V: TRBV27; CDR3: CASSSSTGAGELFF; DNA: TGTGCCAGCAGTTCCAGTACAGGGGCTGGGGAGCTGTTTTTT
J: TRBJ1-5; size: few; D: -; V: TRBV18; CDR3: CASSQQGRMNNQPQHF; DNA: TGTGCCAGCTCACAACAGGGAAGGATGAACAATCAGCCCCAGCATTTT
J: TRBJ2-1; size: -; D: -; V: TRBV5-1; CDR3: CASSLGRYIDEQFF; DNA: TGCGCCAGCAGCTTGGGCAGGTATATAGATGAGCAGTTCTTC
J: TRBJ1-6; size: -; D: -; V: TRBV7-8; CDR3: CASSLSQGYSPLHF; DNA: TGTGCCAGCAGCTTATCCCAGGGATATTCACCCCTCCACTTT
J: TRBJ2-3; size: -; D: -; V: TRBV29-1; CDR3: CSVRVNPRHPQYF; DNA: TGCAGCGTTCGAGTGAACCCTCGCCATCCGCAGTATTTT
J: TRBJ2-1; size: -; D: -; V: TRBV11-3; CDR3: CASSLGQASNEQFF; DNA: TGTGCCAGCAGCTTAGGACAGGCTTCCAATGAGCAGTTCTTC
J: TRBJ1-3; size: -; D: -; V: TRBV2; CDR3: CASMGYNGNTIYF; DNA: TGTGCCAGCATGGGTTATAATGGAAACACCATATATTTT
J: TRBJ1-2; size: once; D: -; V: TRBV5-4; CDR3: CASSLEGAGKDYGYTF; DNA: TGTGCCAGCAGCTTGGAAGGCGCGGGAAAAGACTATGGCTACACCTTC
J: TRBJ2-7; size: -; D: TRBD1; V: TRBV5-1; CDR3: CASSSGTGTYEQYF; DNA: TGCGCCAGCAGCTCCGGGACAGGGACCTACGAGCAGTACTTC
J: TRBJ2-3; size: -; D: -; V: TRBV9; CDR3: CASSARPNTDTQYF; DNA: TGTGCCAGCAGCGCGCGACCTAACACAGATACGCAGTATTTT
J: TRBJ1-1; size: -; D: -; V: TRBV9; CDR3: CASSIGPLWDTEAFF; DNA: TGTGCCAGCAGCATCGGTCCCCTCTGGGACACTGAAGCTTTCTTT
J: TRBJ2-7; size: -; D: -; V: TRBV20-1; CDR3: CSARAYHEQYF; DNA: TGCAGTGCTAGAGCGTACCACGAGCAGTACTTC
J: TRBJ2-3; size: -; D: -; V: TRBV7-9; CDR3: CASRHQGGADTQYF; DNA: TGTGCCAGCAGACATCAAGGGGGGGCTGATACGCAGTATTTT
J: TRBJ1-2; size: few; D: -; V: TRBV25-1; CDR3: CASLGGVPGYTF; DNA: TGTGCCAGCCTGGGGGGGGTCCCTGGCTACACCTTC
J: TRBJ2-2; size: -; D: -; V: TRBV19; CDR3: CASTMEGGPNTGELFF; DNA: TGTGCCAGTACCATGGAAGGGGGGCCGAACACCGGGGAGCTGTTTTTT
J: TRBJ2-3; size: -; D: -; V: TRBV6-6; CDR3: CASSYSGTGTDTQYF; DNA: TGTGCCAGCAGTTACTCGGGGACTGGCACAGATACGCAGTATTTT
J: TRBJ2-3; size: -; D: -; V: TRBV4-1; CDR3: CASSQGRVGGPGYF; DNA: TGCGCCAGCAGCCAAGGAAGGGTCGGCGGGCCCGGGTATTTT
J: TRBJ1-3; size: -; D: -; V: TRBV6-5; CDR3: CASSYLRDSGNTIYF; DNA: TGTGCCAGCAGTTACTTACGGGACTCTGGAAACACCATATATTTT